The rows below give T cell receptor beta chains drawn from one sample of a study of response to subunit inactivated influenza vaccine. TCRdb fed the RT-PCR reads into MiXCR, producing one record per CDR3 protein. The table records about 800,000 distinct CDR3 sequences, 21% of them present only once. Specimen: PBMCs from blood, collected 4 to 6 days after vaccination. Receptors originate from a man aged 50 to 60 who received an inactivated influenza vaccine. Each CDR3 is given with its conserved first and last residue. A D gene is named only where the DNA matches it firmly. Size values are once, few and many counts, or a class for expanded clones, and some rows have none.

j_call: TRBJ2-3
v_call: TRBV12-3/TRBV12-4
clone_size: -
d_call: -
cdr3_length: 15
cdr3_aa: CASSFTQVDTDTQYF
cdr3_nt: TGTGCCAGCAGTTTTACCCAGGTAGACACAGATACGCAGTATTTT

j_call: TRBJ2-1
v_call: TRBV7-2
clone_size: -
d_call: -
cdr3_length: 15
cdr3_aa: CASRATASSYNEQFF
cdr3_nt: TGTGCCAGCAGAGCGACAGCCAGCTCCTACAATGAGCAGTTCTTC

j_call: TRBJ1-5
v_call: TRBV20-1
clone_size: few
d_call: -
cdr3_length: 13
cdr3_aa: CSARMGERQPQHF
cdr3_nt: TGCAGTGCTAGGATGGGGGAACGGCAGCCCCAGCATTTT

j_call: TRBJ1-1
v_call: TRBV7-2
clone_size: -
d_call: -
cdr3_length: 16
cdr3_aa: CASSISRGGFNTEAFF
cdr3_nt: TGTGCCAGCAGCATATCACGAGGGGGTTTTAACACTGAAGCTTTCTTT

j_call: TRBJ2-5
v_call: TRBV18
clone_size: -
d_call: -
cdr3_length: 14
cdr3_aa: CASSLPSAQETQYF
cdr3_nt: TGTGCCAGCTCACTGCCGTCCGCCCAGGAGACCCAGTACTTC

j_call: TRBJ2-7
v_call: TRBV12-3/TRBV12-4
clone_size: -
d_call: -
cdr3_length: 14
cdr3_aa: CASSQLGTSGEQYF
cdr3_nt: TGTGCCAGCAGCCAACTCGGGACATCCGGCGAGCAGTACTTC

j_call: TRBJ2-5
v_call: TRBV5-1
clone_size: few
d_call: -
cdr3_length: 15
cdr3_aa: CASRTGTQRGETQYF
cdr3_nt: TGCGCCAGCAGGACCGGGACACAAAGGGGGGAGACCCAGTACTTC

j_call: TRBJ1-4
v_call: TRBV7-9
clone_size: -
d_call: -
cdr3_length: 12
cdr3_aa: CASSLHSEKLFF
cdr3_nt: TGTGCCAGCAGCTTACACAGTGAAAAACTGTTTTTT

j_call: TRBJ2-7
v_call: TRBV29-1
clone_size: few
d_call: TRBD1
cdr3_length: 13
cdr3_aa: CSVATGGGYEQYF
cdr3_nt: TGCAGCGTAGCTACAGGGGGCGGCTACGAGCAGTACTTC

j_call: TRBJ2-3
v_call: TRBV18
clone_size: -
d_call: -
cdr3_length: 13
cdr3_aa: CASSKDLTDTQYF
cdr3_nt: TGTGCCAGCTCAAAAGACTTGACAGATACGCAGTATTTT

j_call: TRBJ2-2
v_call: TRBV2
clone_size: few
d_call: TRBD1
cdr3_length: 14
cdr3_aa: CASSERQGIAKLFF
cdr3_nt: TGTGCCAGCAGTGAACGACAGGGGATCGCGAAGCTGTTTTTT

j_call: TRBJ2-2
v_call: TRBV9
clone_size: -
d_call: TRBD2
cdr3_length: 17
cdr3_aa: CASSATSGGATTGELFF
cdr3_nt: TGTGCCAGCAGCGCCACTAGCGGGGGGGCTACAACCGGGGAGCTGTTTTTT

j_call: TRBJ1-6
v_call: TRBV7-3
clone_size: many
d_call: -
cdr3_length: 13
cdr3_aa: CASSLGARSPLHF
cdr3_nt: TGTGCCAGCAGCCTCGGCGCACGTTCACCCCTCCACTTT

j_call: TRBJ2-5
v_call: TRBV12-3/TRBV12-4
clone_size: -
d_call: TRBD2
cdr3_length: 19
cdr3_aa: CASSGHRLLAGGPGETQYF
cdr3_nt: TGTGCCAGCAGCGGTCACCGCCTACTAGCGGGAGGCCCGGGGGAGACCCAGTACTTC

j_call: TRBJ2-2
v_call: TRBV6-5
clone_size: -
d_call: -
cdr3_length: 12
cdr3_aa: CASMSGTGELFF
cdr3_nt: TGTGCCAGCATGAGTGGCACCGGGGAGCTGTTTTTT

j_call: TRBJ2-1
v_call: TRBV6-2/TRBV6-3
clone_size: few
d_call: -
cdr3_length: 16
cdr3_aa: CASSYSGVSSYNEQFF
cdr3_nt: TGTGCCAGCAGTTACTCGGGGGTGTCCTCCTACAATGAGCAGTTCTTC

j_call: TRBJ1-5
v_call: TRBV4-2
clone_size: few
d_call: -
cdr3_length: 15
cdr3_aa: CASSQEGNSNQPQHF
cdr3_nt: TGTGCCAGCAGCCAAGAGGGGAATAGCAATCAGCCCCAGCATTTT

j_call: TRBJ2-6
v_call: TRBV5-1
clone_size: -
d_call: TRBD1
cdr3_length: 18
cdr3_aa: CASSFYPGGSSGANVLTF
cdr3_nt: TGCGCCAGCAGCTTTTATCCAGGGGGCAGCTCTGGGGCCAACGTCCTGACTTTC